A single sample gave rise to the 10 T cell receptor beta chains below, sequenced in a study of cytomegalovirus exposure and HLA in healthy donors. Primers: 60 Vbeta forward and 13 Jbeta reverse. Clones were sequenced by immunoSEQ multiplex PCR, and TCRdb holds only the in-frame ones, with some missing. The sample table includes some 43,000 clones. Sequenced input: PBMCs. The receptors here all came from a woman younger than 45 in good health and CMV-seronegative.

In the case of this clone: A read error may produce the germline difference seen at one junction end. The CDR3 DNA sequence: TGCGCCATCAGCGGGACTAGCGGGAGAGGTGAGCAGTACTTC. This encodes CAISGTSGRGEQYF. V usage is TRBV10-3 and J usage is TRBJ2-7; 14 nucleotides agree with TRBD2. In germline, CDR1 is ENHRY, CDR2 SYGVKD. The CDR3 covers 14 residues.

The chain joins TRBV4-3 to TRBJ2-7; 14 bases align to TRBD2. CDR3 length equals 15 residues. CDR1 and CDR2 from the germline V gene are LGHNA and YSLEER. J lost 3 bases, V lost 4 bases, and 2 bases had no gene match. The CDR3 here is CASSLGTSGSYEQYF. CDR3 sequence (DNA): TGCGCCAGCAGCCTTGGGACTAGCGGGAGCTACGAGCAGTACTTC.

This sequence joins TRBV7-2 and TRBJ2-7; TRBD2 aligns across 10 bases. CDR3 size: 16 residues. CDR1 and CDR2 from the germline V gene are SGHTA and FQGNSA. V dropped 5 bases and J dropped 5; count of bases not matched to a gene: 12. The CDR3 loop is CASSPGGWTSGNEQYF. The CDR3 nucleotides read TGTGCCAGCAGCCCAGGGGGGTGGACTAGCGGAAACGAGCAGTACTTC.

The chain uses TRBV5-1 and TRBJ2-3, with a tentative D call TRBD2 (5 bases). The germline CDR1 and CDR2 sequences are SGHRS and YFSETQ. This CDR3 contains 15 residues. Between the trimmed V and J ends, which lost 0 bases and 2 bases, there was a span of 10 bases. The CDR3 loop is CASSLADSSTDTQYF. As DNA, the CDR3 is TGCGCCAGCAGCTTGGCGGACTCTTCCACAGATACGCAGTATTTT. The variable domain in full, completed from reference TRBV5-1 and TRBJ2-3, reads KAGVTQTPRYLIKTRGQQVTLSCSPISGHRSVSWYQQTPGQGLQFLFEYFSETQRNKGNFPGRFSGRQFSNSRSEMNVSTLELGDSALYLCASSLADSSTDTQYFGPGTRLTVL.

The chain couples TRBV6-5 to TRBJ2-7; D perhaps matches TRBD1 (6 bases). Germline-derived CDR1 and CDR2 are MNHEY and SVGAGI. CDR3 size: 14 residues. The V end lost 3 bases, the J end lost 2 bases, and 11 bases lay between the germline ends. The CDR3 DNA reads TGTGCCAGCAGTTATGTCTGGACAGCCTACGAGCAGTACTTC. Translated: CASSYVWTAYEQYF.

The chain combines TRBV5-1 with TRBJ2-3, with 7 nucleotides matching TRBD2. The CDR3 contains 16 residues. V was pared by 4 bases and J by 6 bases, with 14 bases of the junction left unmatched. Germline V gene sequence: CDR1 SGHRS, CDR2 YFSETQ. The CDR3 DNA sequence: TGCGCCAGCAGCGCCAGACTAGCTCAACGAGGGGATACGCAGTATTTT. Residues: CASSARLAQRGDTQYF. The whole variable domain, filled in from reference TRBV5-1 and TRBJ2-3, reads KAGVTQTPRYLIKTRGQQVTLSCSPISGHRSVSWYQQTPGQGLQFLFEYFSETQRNKGNFPGRFSGRQFSNSRSEMNVSTLELGDSALYLCASSARLAQRGDTQYFGPGTRLTVL.

The V call is TRBV12-2, the J call TRBJ2-7; the table names TRBD1, a call not compared with the DNA. TRBV12-2 represents a pseudogene. The CDR3 runs to 17 residues. The CDR3 protein is CASRAHRDRGSTYEQYF. The CDR3 bases are TGTGCAAGTCGCGCCCACCGCGACAGGGGTAGTACCTACGAGCAGTACTTC.

The CDR3 DNA follows: TGTGCCATCAGTGAACAGGGCCCCCTGGGCTATGGCTACACCTTC. As protein: CAISEQGPLGYGYTF. The genes are TRBV10-3 and TRBJ1-2; tentative D call: TRBD1 (6 bases). CDR3 length equals 15 residues. The V and J ends lost 3 bases and 4 bases respectively, with 15 bases between them. CDR1 ENHRY and CDR2 SYGVKD come from the germline V gene.

The chain's CDR3 is CASSELGVLYGYTF. In nucleotides, the CDR3 is TGTGCCAGCAGTGAACTCGGCGTACTATATGGCTACACCTTC. The rearrangement joins TRBV2 to TRBJ1-2, with unresolved D. Germline CDR1 SNHLY, CDR2 FYNNEI. This CDR3 is 14 amino acids long. Trimming took 2 bases from V and 5 from J, leaving 12 bases between them.

The chain is built from TRBV2 and TRBJ2-7; TRBD2 might be the D (5 bases). Per the germline V gene, CDR1 is SNHLY and CDR2 is FYNNEI. V lost 3 bases and J lost 6, with 15 bases in between. This CDR3 spans 14 amino acids. CDR3 in amino acids: CASSDLAPFAEQYF. CDR3 bases: TGTGCCAGCAGTGACCTAGCTCCCTTCGCCGAGCAGTACTTC.